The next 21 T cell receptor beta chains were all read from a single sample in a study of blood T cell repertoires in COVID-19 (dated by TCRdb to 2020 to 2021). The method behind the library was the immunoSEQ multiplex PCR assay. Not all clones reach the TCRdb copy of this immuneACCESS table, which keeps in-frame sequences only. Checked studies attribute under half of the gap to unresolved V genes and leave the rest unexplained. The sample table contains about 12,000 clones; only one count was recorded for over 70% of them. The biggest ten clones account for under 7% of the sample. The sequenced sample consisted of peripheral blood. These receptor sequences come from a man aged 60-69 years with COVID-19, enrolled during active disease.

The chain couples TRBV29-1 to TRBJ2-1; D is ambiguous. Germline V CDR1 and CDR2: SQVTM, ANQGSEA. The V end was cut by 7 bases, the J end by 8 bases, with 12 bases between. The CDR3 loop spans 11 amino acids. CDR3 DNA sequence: TGCAGCGCCATATACTATTATGAGCAGTTCTTC. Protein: CSAIYYYEQFF.

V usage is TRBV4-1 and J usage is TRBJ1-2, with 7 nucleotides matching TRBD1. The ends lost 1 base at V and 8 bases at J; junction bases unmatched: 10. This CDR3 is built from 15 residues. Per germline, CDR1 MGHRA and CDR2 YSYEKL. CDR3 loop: CASSQGWRDSRGYTF. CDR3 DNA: TGCGCCAGCAGCCAAGGATGGAGGGACAGCCGGGGCTACACCTTC.

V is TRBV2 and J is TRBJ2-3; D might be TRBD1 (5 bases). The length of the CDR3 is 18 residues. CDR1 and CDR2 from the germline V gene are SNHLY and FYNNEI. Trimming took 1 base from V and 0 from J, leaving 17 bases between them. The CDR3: CASSEGPPDSISTDTQYF. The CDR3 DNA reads TGTGCCAGCAGTGAAGGCCCCCCTGACAGCATTAGCACAGATACGCAGTATTTT. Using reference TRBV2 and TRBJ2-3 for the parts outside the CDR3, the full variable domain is EPEVTQTPSHQVTQMGQEVILRCVPISNHLYFYWYRQILGQKVEFLVSFYNNEISEKSEIFDDQFSVERPDGSNFTLKIRSTKLEDSAMYFCASSEGPPDSISTDTQYFGPGTRLTVL.

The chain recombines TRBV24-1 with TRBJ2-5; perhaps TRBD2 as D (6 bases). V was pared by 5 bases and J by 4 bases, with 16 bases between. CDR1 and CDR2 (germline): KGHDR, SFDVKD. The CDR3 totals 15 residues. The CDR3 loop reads CATSARGGKRETQYF. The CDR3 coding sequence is TGTGCCACCAGTGCCCGGGGCGGGAAGCGAGAGACCCAGTACTTC.

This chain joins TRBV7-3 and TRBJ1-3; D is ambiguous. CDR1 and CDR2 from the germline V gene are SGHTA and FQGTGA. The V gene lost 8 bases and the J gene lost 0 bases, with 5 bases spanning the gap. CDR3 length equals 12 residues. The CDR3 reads CASRGSGNTIYF. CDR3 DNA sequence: TGTGCCAGCCGGGGCTCTGGAAACACCATATATTTT.

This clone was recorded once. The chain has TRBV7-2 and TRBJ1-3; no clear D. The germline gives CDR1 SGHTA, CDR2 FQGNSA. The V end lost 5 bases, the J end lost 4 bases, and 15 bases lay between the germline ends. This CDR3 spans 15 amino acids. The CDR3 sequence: CASSPFAGVGNTIYF. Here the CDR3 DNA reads TGTGCCAGCAGCCCCTTCGCCGGGGTCGGAAACACCATATATTTT.

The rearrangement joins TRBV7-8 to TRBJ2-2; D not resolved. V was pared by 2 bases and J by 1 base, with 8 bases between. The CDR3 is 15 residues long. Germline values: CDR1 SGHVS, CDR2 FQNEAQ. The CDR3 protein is CASSLPFGNTGELFF. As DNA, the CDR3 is TGTGCCAGCAGCTTACCTTTCGGGAACACCGGGGAGCTGTTTTTT.

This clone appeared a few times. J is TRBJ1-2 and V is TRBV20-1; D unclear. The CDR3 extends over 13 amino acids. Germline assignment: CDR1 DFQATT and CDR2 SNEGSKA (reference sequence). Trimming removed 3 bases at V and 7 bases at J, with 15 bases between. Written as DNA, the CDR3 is TGCAGTGCTAGTAAGATAGGACGGGGTGGCTACACCTTC. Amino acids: CSASKIGRGGYTF.

DNA for the CDR3: TGTGCCAGCAGTTCGCGGACAGCAGCTTTCTATGGCTACACCTTC. This sequence encodes CASSSRTAAFYGYTF. The V and J genes are TRBV6-6 and TRBJ1-2, with a possible D match to TRBD1 (6 bases). Germline V lookup: CDR1 MNHNY, CDR2 SVGAGI (reference sequence). This CDR3 has 15 amino acids. V was pared by 4 bases and J by 4 bases, with 16 bases between.

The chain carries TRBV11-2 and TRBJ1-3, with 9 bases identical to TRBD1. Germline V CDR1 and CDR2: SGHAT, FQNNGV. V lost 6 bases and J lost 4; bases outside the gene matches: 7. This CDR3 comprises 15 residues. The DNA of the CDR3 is TGTGCCAGCAGACCTTGGGACAGGGTCGGAAACACCATATATTTT. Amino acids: CASRPWDRVGNTIYF.

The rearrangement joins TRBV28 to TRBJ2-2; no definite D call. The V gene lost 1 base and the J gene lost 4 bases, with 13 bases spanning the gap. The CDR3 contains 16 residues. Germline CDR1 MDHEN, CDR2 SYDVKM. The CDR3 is CASSLYGSLATGELFF. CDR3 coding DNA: TGTGCCAGCAGTTTATACGGTAGCTTGGCCACCGGGGAGCTGTTTTTT.

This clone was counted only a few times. As DNA, the CDR3 is TGTGCCAGCAGCGTCTACCCCAACAGGTTCCCCTACGAGCAGTACTTC. Translation gives CASSVYPNRFPYEQYF. The chain is built from TRBV9 and TRBJ2-7, with a tentative D call TRBD1 (5 bases). The V end was cut by 2 bases, the J end by 2 bases, with 17 bases between. The CDR3 totals 16 residues. Germline CDR1 and CDR2: SGDLS and YYNGEE.

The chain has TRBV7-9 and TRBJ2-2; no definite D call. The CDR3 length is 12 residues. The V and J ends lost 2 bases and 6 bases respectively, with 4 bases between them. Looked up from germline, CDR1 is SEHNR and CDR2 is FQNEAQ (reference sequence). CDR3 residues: CASSLFAGELFF. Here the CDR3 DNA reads TGTGCCAGCAGCTTATTCGCCGGGGAGCTGTTTTTT.

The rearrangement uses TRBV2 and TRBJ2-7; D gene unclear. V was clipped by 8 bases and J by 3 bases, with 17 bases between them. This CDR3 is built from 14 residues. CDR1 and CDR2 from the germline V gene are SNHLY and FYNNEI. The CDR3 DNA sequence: TGTGCCAGCCAAGACAAGACAAACTTCTACGAGCAGTACTTC. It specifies CASQDKTNFYEQYF.

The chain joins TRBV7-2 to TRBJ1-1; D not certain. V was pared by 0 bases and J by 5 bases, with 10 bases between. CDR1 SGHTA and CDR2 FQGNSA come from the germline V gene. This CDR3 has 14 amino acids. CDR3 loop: CASSLAGESTEAFF. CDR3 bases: TGTGCCAGCAGCTTAGCTGGGGAGTCTACTGAAGCTTTCTTT.

CDR3 sequence reads: CAWSLGQGAQPQHF. The CDR3 DNA sequence: TGTGCCTGGAGCCTCGGACAGGGGGCTCAGCCCCAGCATTTT. The rearrangement joins TRBV30 to TRBJ1-5, with 11 bases aligning to TRBD1. Trimming removed 3 bases from V and 6 bases from J; junction bases left unmatched: 4. Germline loops: CDR1 GTSNPN, CDR2 SVGIG (reference sequence). This CDR3 has 14 residues.

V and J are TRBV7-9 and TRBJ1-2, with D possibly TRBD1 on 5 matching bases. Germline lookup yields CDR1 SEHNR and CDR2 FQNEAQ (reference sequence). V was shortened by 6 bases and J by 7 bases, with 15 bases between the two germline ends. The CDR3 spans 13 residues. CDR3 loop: CASSDSLLAGYTF. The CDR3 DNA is TGTGCCAGCAGTGACAGTTTGTTAGCTGGCTACACCTTC. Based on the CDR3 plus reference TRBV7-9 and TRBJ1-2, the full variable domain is DTGVSQNPRHKITKRGQNVTFRCDPISEHNRLYWYRQTLGQGPEFLTYFQNEAQLEKSRLLSDRFSAERPKGSFSTLEIQRTEQGDSAMYLCASSDSLLAGYTFGSGTRLTVV.

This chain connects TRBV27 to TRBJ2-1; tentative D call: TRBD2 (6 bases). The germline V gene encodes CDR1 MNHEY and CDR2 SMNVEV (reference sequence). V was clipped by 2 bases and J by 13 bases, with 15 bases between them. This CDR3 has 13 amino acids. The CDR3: CASSLRLVEGQFF. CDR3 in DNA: TGTGCCAGCAGTTTAAGACTAGTCGAGGGACAGTTCTTC.

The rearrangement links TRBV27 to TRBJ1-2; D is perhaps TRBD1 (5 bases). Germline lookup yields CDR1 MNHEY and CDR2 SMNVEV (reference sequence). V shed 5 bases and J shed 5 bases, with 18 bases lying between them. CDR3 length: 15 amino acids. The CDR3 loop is CASSGAGGAIYGYTF. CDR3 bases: TGTGCCAGCAGTGGGGCGGGAGGGGCCATTTATGGCTACACCTTC.

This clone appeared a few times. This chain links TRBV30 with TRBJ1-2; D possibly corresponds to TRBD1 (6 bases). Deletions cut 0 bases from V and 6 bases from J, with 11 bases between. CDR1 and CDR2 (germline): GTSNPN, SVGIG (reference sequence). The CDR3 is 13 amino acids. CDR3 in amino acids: CAWSVARGDGYTF. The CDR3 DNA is TGTGCCTGGAGTGTAGCCAGGGGAGATGGCTACACCTTC.

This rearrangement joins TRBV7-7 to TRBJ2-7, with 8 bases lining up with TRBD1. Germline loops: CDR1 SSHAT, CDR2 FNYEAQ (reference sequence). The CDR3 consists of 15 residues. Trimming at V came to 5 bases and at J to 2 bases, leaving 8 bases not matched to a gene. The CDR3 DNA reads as TGTGCCAGCAGCATCGGGACAGGTCCAGCCTACGAGCAGTACTTC. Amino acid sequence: CASSIGTGPAYEQYF.